Listed below are T cell receptor beta chains from one sample, sequenced in a study of cytomegalovirus exposure and HLA in healthy donors. Generated by immunoSEQ multiplex PCR, the TCRdb table keeps only in-frame clones and is missing some. The sample lists 100,000 to 150,000 clones, over 60% occurring once. The sample consisted of PBMCs. The source of these receptors is a female donor in good health and CMV-seronegative. The CDR3 runs from the conserved cysteine through the conserved F or W.

CDR3aa	v_gene	j_gene
CATSRDKAYEQFF	TRBV15	TRBJ2-1
CASSEGDSLQYF	TRBV2	TRBJ2-4
CASSLSGGLNQPQHF	TRBV28	TRBJ1-5
CASSLFYEDNQHF	TRBV5-5	TRBJ1-5
CAGGVLRADTQYF	TRBV2	TRBJ2-3
CASSPTSGRAAEQYF	TRBV5-1	TRBJ2-7
CASSFLQGAIYEQYF	TRBV5-6	TRBJ2-7
CATSRARGRSIYNEQFF	TRBV15	TRBJ2-1
CANSQAGNYNEQFF	TRBV4-2	TRBJ2-1
CATTEAGLSYNEQFF	TRBV10-3	TRBJ2-1
CASSLPADTQYF	TRBV5-4	TRBJ2-3